Listed here are 3 T cell receptor beta chains from one sample, sequenced in a study of immune evolution from preneoplasia to lung adenocarcinoma (dated by TCRdb to about 2021). The library was generated by the immunoSEQ multiplex PCR assay. As stored in TCRdb, this immuneACCESS dataset retains in-frame rearrangements with V and J assigned. A fraction of the clones does not appear; measured against another copy, unresolved V genes explain less than half of the discrepancy, and the remainder lacks a known reason. This sample is represented by around 20,000 clones; around three quarters of them were singletons. The ten largest clones capture about 5.6% of the sample. Input material: FFPE invasive lung adenocarcinoma tissue. The cell subset or site label here, explained by the study, means: frankly invasive lung adenocarcinoma (ADC). These receptors originate from a person between 55 and 70 years old with lung adenocarcinoma.

The chain links TRBV10-3 to TRBJ1-5; the D gene is possibly TRBD1 (6 bases). The V and J ends lost 4 bases and 7 bases respectively, with 17 bases between them. The CDR3 loop spans 15 amino acids. Germline V lookup: CDR1 ENHRY, CDR2 SYGVKD. The CDR3 reads CAISGGRGSNQPQHF. CDR3 bases: TGTGCCATCAGTGGGGGGCGAGGCAGTAACCAGCCCCAGCATTTT.

V usage is TRBV5-6 and J usage is TRBJ2-5, with no clear D. Germline CDR1 is SGHDT and CDR2 is YYEEEE. This CDR3 region has 13 residues. Trimming stripped 0 bases from V and 5 bases from J, with 8 bases between. The CDR3 here is CASSLVGIETQYF. In nucleotides, the CDR3 is TGTGCCAGCAGCTTGGTGGGTATTGAGACCCAGTACTTC.

The chain links TRBV18 to TRBJ2-7, with TRBD1 matching 7 bases. There are 13 residues in the CDR3. The V gene end was trimmed by 6 bases and the J gene end by 3 bases; junction bases not matched to a gene: 5. CDR1 and CDR2 (germline): KGHSH, LQKENI. In nucleotides, the CDR3 is TGTGCCAGCTCCCTCCGGGACAGCTACGAGCAGTACTTC. It translates to CASSLRDSYEQYF.